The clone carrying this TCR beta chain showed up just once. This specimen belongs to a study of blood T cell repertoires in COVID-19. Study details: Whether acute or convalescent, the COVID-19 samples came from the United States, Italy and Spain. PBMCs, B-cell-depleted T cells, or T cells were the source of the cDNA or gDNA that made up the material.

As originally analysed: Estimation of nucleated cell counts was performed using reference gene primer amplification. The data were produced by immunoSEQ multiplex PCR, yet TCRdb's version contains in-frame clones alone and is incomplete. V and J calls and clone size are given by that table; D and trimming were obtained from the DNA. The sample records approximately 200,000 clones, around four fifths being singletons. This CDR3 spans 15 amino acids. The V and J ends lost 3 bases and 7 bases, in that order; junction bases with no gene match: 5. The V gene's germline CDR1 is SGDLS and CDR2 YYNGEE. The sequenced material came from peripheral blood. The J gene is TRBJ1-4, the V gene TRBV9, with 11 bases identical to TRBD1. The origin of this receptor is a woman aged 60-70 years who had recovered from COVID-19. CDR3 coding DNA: TGTGCCAGCAGCGCGACCGGGACAGGGGGTGAAAAACTGTTTTTT. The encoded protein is CASSATGTGGEKLFF.